This TCR beta chain was sequenced for a study of cytomegalovirus exposure and HLA in healthy donors. Germline assignment: CDR1 MDHEN and CDR2 SYDVKM. CDR3 length: 14 amino acids. The study ran its PCR with 60 Vbeta and 13 Jbeta primers. Source study methods: Per a later analysis, the number of unique TCR beta chains was around 80 million, of which some 10 million were shared. The repertoire was sequenced with immunoSEQ multiplex PCR; TCRdb's copy has only in-frame clones and lacks some. The DNA was the basis for D and trimming; V, J and clone size are from that table. The top ten clones hold under 5.5% of a sample with around 100,000 clones, approximately 81% of them seen once. This clone appeared once. An end of the junction does not agree with germline; a read error may underlie this.

Sequencing was performed on PBMCs. This chain joins TRBV28 and TRBJ2-7; a weak D match, TRBD1 (6 bases). The clonotype originates from a woman between 65 and 79 years old in good health and CMV-seropositive. The CDR3 DNA reads as TGTGCCAGCAGTTTCGATAATGGGGGCTACGAGCAATACTTC. It encodes CASSFDNGGYEQYF. Filled out from reference TRBV28 and TRBJ2-7, the complete variable domain reads DVKVTQSSRYLVKRTGEKVFLECVQDMDHENMFWYRQDPGLGLRLIYFSYDVKMKEKGDIPEGYSVSREKKERFSLILESASTNQTSMYLCASSFDNGGYEQYFGPGTRLTVT.